The present T cell receptor beta chain was sequenced within a study of blood T cells in healthy people across ages. Comments on this clonotype: The antigen remains unidentified.

Then a second PCR, running roughly 7 to 11 cycles, was carried out with a sample-barcoded 5' primer and a J-beta primer mix. The template-switch adaptor, which had 12 random nucleotides, put a tag on each cDNA molecule. TCRdb fed the 5' RACE reads into MiXCR, producing one record per CDR3 protein. The repertoire holds some 1.5 million distinct CDR3 sequences, with 40% to 45% as singletons. Findings of the study overall: Naive T cell percentage showed a strong correlation with the diversity of TCR beta. Using unsorted PBMCs precluded a conclusive naive versus antigen-experienced comparison.

Peripheral blood from each donor was collected in a volume of 8 to 10 milliliters. Trimming removed 7 bases from V and 4 bases from J; junction bases left unmatched: 6. The CDR3 totals 13 residues. Looked up from germline, CDR1 is MNHEY and CDR2 is SVGAGI. The sample taken for sequencing was blood. This receptor was identified in a woman in her late teens or twenties in good health. The gene calls are TRBV6-5 and TRBJ1-2; 7 bases agree with TRBD1. CDR3 sequence reads: CASTQGQFYGYTF. For the CDR3, the DNA is TGTGCCAGCACCCAGGGACAGTTCTATGGCTACACCTTC.